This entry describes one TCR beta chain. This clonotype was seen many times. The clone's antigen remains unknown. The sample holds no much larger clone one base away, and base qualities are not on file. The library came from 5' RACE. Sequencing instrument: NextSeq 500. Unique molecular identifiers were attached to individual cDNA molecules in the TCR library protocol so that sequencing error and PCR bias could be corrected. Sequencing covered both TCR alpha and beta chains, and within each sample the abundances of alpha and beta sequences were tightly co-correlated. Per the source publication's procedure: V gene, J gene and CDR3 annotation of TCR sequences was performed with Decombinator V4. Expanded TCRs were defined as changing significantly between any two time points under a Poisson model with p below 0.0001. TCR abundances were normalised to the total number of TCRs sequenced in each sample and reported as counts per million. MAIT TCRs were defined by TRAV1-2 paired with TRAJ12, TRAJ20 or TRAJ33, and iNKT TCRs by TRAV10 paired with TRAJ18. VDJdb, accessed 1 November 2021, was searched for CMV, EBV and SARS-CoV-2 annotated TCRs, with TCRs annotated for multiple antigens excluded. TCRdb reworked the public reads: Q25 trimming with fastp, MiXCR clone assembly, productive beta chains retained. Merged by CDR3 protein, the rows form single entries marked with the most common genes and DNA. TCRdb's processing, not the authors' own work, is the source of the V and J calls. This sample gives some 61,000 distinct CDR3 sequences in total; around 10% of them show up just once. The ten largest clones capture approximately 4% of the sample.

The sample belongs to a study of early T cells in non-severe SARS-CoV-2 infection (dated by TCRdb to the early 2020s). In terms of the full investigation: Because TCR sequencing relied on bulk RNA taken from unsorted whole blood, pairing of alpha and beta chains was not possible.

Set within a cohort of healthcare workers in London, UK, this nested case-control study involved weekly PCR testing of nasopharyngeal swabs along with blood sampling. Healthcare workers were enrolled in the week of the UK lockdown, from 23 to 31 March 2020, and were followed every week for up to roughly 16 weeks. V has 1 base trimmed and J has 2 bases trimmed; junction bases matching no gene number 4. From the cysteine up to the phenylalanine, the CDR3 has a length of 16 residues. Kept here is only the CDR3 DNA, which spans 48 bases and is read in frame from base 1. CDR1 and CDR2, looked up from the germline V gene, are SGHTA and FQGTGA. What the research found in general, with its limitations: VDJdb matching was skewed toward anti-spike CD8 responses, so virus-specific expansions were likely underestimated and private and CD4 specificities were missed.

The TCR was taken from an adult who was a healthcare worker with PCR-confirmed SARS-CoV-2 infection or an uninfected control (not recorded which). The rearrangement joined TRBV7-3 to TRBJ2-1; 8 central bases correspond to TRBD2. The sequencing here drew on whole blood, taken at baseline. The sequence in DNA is TGTGCCAGCAGCTTAAAAGGGACTAGGGCCTACAATGAGCAGTTCTTC. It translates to CASSLKGTRAYNEQFF.